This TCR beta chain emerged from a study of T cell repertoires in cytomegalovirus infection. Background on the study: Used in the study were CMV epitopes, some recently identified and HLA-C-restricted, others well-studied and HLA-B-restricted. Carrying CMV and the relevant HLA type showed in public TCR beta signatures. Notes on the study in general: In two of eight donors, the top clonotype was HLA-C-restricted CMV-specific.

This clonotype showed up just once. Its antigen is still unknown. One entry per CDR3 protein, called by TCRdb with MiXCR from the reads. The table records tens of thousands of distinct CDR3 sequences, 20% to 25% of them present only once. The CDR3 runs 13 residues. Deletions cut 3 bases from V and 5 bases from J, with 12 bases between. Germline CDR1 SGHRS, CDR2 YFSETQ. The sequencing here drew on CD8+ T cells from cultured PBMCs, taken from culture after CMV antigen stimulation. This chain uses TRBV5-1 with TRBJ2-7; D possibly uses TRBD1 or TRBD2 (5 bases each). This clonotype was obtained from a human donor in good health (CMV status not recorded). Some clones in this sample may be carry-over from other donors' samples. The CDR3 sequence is CASSWDRSDEQYF. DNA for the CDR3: TGCGCCAGCAGCTGGGACCGCTCGGACGAGCAGTACTTC.